The present T cell receptor (beta chain) was sequenced within a study of T cell repertoires in cytomegalovirus infection. Study-wide background: HLA-C-restricted CMV epitopes, recently identified, and well-studied HLA-B-restricted ones were used by the study. A matching HLA type, together with CMV infection, was signaled by public TCR beta signatures.

Regarding this clonotype: What it binds is not known.

The CDR3 spans 17 residues. CDR1 and CDR2 (germline): SGHKS, YYEKEE (reference sequence). V shed 4 bases and J 0 bases; nucleotides not matched to a gene: 10. Study-wide results and limits: Individuals carrying CMV plus the relevant HLA were identified by cumulative frequency of public TCR beta families.

Each CDR3 protein is one row after TCRdb ran MiXCR on the reads. The sample shows fewer than 130,000 distinct CDR3 sequences, roughly 41% of them seen only once. This clonotype was sampled from a human donor in good health (CMV status not recorded). Some clones in this sample may be carry-over from other donors' samples. The chain combines TRBV5-5 with TRBJ2-5, with 9 bases aligning to TRBD2. The specimen was CD8+ T cells from cultured PBMCs, collected from culture after CMV antigen stimulation. The CDR3 reads CASSPWGRGGDQETQYF. The DNA for the CDR3 is TGTGCCAGCAGCCCGTGGGGGCGGGGGGGCGACCAAGAGACCCAGTACTTC.